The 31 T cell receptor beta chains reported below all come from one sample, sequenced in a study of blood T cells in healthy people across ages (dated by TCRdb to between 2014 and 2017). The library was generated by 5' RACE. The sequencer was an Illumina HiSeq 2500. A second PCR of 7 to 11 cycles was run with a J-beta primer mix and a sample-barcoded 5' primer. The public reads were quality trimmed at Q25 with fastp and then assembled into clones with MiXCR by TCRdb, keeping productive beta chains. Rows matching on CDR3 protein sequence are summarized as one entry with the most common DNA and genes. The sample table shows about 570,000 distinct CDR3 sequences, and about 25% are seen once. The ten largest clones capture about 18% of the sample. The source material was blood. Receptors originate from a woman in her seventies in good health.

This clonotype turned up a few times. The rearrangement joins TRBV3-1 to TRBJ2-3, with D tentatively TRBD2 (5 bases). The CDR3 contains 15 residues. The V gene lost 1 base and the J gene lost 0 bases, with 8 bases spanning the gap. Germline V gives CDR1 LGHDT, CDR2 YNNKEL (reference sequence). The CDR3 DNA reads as TGTGCCAGCAGCCAAGGAGCGGCGAGCACAGATACGCAGTATTTT. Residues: CASSQGAASTDTQYF.

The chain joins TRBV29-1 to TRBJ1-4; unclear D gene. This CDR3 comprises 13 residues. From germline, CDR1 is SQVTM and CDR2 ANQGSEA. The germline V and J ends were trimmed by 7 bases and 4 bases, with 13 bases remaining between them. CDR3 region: CSALTVHNEKLFF. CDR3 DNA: TGCAGCGCCCTGACGGTACATAATGAAAAACTGTTTTTT.

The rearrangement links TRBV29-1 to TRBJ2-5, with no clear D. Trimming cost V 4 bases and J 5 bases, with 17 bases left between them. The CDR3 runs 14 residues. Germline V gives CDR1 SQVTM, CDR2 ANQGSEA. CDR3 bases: TGCAGCGTTGGGATTCCCGGGCGTGGGGAGACCCAGTACTTC. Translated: CSVGIPGRGETQYF. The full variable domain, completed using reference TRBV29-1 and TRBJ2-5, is SAVISQKPSRDICQRGTSLTIQCQVDSQVTMMFWYRQQPGQSLTLIATANQGSEATYESGFVIDKFPISRPNLTFSTLTVSNMSPEDSSIYLCSVGIPGRGETQYFGPGTRLLVL.

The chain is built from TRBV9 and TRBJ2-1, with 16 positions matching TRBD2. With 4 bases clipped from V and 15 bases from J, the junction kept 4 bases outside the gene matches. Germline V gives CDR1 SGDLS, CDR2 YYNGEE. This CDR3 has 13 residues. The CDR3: CASSKGLAGGLFF. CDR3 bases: TGTGCCAGCAGCAAGGGACTAGCGGGGGGGTTGTTCTTC. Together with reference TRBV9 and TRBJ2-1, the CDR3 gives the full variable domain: DSGVTQTPKHLITATGQRVTLRCSPRSGDLSVYWYQQSLDQGLQFLIQYYNGEERAKGNILERFSAQQFPDLHSELNLSSLELGDSALYFCASSKGLAGGLFFGPGTRLTVL.

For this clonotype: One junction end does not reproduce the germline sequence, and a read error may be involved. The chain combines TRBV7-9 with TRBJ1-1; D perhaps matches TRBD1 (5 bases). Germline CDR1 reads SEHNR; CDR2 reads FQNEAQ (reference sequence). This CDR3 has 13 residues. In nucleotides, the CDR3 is TGTTCCAGCAGCATGGGGGGGATAACTGAAGCTTTCTTT. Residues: CSSSMGGITEAFF.

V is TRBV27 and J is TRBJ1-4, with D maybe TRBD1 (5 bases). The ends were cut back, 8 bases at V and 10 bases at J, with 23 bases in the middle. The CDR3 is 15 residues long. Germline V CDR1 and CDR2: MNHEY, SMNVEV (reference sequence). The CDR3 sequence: CASGSTGAGEGKLFF. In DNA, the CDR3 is TGTGCCAGCGGGTCCACAGGAGCAGGAGAAGGAAAACTGTTTTTT.

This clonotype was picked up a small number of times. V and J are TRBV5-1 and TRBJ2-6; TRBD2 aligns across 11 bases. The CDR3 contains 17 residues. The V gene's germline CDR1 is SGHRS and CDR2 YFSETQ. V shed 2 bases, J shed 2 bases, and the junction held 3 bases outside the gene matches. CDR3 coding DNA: TGCGCCAGCAGCTTAATGACTAGCGGGGCTGGGGCCAACGTCCTGACTTTC. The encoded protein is CASSLMTSGAGANVLTF.

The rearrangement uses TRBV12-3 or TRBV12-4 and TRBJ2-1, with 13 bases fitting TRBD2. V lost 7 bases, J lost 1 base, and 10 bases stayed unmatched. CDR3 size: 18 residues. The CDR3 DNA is TGTGCCAGCAAATCCGAAAGACTAGCGGGAGGATCCTACAATGAGCAGTTCTTC. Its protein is CASKSERLAGGSYNEQFF.

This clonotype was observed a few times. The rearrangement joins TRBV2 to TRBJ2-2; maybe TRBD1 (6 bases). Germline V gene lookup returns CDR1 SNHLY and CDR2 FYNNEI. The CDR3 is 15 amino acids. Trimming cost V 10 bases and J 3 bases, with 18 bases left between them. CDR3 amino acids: CAIPRQASYTGELFF. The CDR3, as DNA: TGTGCCATCCCCAGACAGGCTAGCTACACCGGGGAGCTGTTTTTT.

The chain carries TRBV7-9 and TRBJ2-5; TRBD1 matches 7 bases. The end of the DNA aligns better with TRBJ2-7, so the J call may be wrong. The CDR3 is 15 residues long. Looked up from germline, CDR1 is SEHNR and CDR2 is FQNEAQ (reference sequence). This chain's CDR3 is CASSPLDRDSYEQYF. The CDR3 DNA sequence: TGTGCCAGCAGCCCCCTCGACAGGGACTCCTACGAGCAGTACTTC.

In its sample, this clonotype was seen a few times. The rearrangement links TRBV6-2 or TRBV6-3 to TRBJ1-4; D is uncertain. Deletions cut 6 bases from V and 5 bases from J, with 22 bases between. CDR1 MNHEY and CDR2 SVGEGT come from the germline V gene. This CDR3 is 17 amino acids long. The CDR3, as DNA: TGTGCCAGCAGCCAATCTCCCGGCCGCCTAAGCAATGAAAAACTGTTTTTT. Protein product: CASSQSPGRLSNEKLFF.

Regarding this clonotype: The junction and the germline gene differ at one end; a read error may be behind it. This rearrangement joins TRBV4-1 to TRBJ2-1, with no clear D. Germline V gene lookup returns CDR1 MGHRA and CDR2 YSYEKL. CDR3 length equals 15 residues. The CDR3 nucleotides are TGCGCCGGCAGCAAACCAGGAAGCTCCTACAATGAGCAGTTCTTC. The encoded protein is CAGSKPGSSYNEQFF.

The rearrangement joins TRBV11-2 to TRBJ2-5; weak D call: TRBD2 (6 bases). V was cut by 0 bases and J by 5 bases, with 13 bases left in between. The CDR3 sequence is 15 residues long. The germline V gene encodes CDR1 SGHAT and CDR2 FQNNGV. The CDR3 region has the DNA TGTGCCAGCAGCTTAGAGCTAGCGACAAGGGAGACCCAGTACTTC. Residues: CASSLELATRETQYF.

CDR3 amino acids: CASTLISGANVLTF. CDR3 in DNA: TGTGCCAGCACTTTAATCTCAGGGGCCAACGTCCTGACTTTC. The rearrangement uses TRBV7-9 and TRBJ2-6; unclear D gene. Trimming left V 7 bases short and J 4 bases short, with 11 bases between. CDR1 and CDR2 from the germline V gene are SEHNR and FQNEAQ (reference sequence). CDR3 length equals 14 residues.

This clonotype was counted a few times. CDR3 sequence: CASTLTGVCEQYF. The CDR3 region has the DNA TGTGCCAGCACCCTGACAGGCGTCTGCGAGCAGTACTTC. The J gene is TRBJ2-7, the V gene TRBV12-3 or TRBV12-4, with D maybe TRBD1 (6 bases). V lost 7 bases to trimming and J lost 6 bases, with 16 bases between them. This CDR3 region has 13 residues.

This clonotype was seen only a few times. In nucleotides, the CDR3 is TGTGCCAGCAGCTTAGATCCGGGGAGGTCTAACTATGGCTACACCTTC. It is translated as CASSLDPGRSNYGYTF. The chain carries TRBV7-2 and TRBJ1-2; D gene uncertain. The CDR3 sequence is 16 residues long. The V gene's germline CDR1 is SGHTA and CDR2 FQGNSA. Trimming left V 1 base short and J 0 bases short, with 12 bases between. Complete variable domain (other parts from reference TRBV7-2 and TRBJ1-2): GAGVSQSPSNKVTEKGKDVELRCDPISGHTALYWYRQSLGQGLEFLIYFQGNSAPDKSGLPSDRFSAERTGGSVSTLTIQRTQQEDSAVYLCASSLDPGRSNYGYTFGSGTRLTVV.

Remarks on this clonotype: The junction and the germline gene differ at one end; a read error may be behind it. This CDR3 is CASSTPGQGSHERYF. In nucleotides, the CDR3 is TGTGCCAGCAGTACACCGGGACAGGGTTCCCACGAGCGGTACTTC. This chain joins TRBV2 and TRBJ2-7; 9 nucleotides match TRBD1. Germline V CDR1 and CDR2: SNHLY, FYNNEI. This CDR3 is built from 15 residues.

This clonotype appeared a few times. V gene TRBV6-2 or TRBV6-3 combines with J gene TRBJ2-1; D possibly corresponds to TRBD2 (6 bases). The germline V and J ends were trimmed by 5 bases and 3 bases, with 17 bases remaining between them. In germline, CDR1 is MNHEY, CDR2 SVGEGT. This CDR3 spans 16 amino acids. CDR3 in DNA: TGTGCCAGCAGTCGGGCCCAGCGGAGGGGCTACAATGAGCAGTTCTTC. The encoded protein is CASSRAQRRGYNEQFF.

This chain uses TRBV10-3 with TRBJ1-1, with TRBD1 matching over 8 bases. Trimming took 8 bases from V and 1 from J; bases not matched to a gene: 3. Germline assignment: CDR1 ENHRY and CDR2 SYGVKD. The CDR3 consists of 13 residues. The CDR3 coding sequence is TGTGCCATCTCGGGACAGGAGAACACTGAAGCTTTCTTT. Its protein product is CAISGQENTEAFF.

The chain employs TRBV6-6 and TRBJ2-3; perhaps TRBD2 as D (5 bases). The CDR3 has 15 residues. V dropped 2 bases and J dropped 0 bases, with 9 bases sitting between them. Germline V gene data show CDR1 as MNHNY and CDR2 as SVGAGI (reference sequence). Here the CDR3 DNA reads TGTGCCAGCAGTTACGGTCCGGGGAGCACAGATACGCAGTATTTT. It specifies CASSYGPGSTDTQYF.

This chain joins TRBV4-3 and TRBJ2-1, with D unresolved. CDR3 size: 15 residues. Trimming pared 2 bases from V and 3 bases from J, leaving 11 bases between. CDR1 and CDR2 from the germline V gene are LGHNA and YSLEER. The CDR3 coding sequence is TGCGCCAGCAGCCAAAACTTGGGGAACTACAATGAGCAGTTCTTC. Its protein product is CASSQNLGNYNEQFF.

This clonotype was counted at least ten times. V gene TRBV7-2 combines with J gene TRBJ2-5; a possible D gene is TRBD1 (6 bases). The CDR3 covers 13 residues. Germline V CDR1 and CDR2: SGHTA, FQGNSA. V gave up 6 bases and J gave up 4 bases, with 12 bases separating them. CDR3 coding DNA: TGTGCCAGCAGTTTTCAGGGGAGAGAGACCCAGTACTTC. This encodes CASSFQGRETQYF.

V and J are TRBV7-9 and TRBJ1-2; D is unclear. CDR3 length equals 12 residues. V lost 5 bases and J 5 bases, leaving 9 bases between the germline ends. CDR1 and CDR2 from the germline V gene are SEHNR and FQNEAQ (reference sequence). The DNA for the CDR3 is TGTGCCAGCAGCCTCAACGCATATGGCTACACCTTC. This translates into CASSLNAYGYTF.

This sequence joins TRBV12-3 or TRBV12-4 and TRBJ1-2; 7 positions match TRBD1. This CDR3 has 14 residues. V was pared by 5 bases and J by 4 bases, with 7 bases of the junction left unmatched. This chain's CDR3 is CASSPGDSIYGYTF. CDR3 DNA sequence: TGTGCCAGCAGTCCAGGGGACAGTATCTATGGCTACACCTTC.

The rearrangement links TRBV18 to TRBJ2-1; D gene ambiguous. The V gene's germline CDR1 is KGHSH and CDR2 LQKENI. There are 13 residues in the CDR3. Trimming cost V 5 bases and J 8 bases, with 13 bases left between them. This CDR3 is CASSWASHDEQFF. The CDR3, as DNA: TGTGCCAGCTCATGGGCTAGTCACGATGAGCAGTTCTTC. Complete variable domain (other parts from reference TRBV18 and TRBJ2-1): NAGVMQNPRHLVRRRGQEARLRCSPMKGHSHVYWYRQLPEEGLKFMVYLQKENIIDESGMPKERFSAEFPKEGPSILRIQQVVRGDSAAYFCASSWASHDEQFFGPGTRLTVL.

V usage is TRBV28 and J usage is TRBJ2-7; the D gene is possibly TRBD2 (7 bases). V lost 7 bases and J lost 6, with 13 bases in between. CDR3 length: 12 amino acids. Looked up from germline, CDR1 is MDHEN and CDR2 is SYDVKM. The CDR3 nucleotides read TGTGCCAGCACCAACAGGGAGGGCGAGCAGTACTTC. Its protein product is CASTNREGEQYF.

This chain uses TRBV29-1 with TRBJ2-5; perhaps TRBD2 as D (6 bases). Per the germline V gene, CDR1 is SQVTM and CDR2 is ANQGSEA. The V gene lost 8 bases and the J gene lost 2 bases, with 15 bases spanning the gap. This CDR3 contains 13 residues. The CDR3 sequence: CSFRDSAQETQYF. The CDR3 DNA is TGCAGCTTTCGGGACTCCGCTCAAGAGACCCAGTACTTC. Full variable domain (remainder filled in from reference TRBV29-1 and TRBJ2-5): SAVISQKPSRDICQRGTSLTIQCQVDSQVTMMFWYRQQPGQSLTLIATANQGSEATYESGFVIDKFPISRPNLTFSTLTVSNMSPEDSSIYLCSFRDSAQETQYFGPGTRLLVL.

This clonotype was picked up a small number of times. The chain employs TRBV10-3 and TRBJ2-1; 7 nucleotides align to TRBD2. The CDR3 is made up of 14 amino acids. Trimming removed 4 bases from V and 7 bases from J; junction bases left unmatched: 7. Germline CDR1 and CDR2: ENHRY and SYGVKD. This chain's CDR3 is CAISVWGGKNEQFF. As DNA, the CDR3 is TGTGCCATCAGTGTTTGGGGGGGGAAAAATGAGCAGTTCTTC.

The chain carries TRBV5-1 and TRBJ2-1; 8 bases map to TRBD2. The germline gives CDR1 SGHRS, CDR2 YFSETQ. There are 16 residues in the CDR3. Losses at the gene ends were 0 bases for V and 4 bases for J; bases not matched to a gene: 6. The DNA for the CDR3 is TGCGCCAGCAGCTTGGTCGGGAGGGGGGTTTACAATGAGCAGTTCTTC. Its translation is CASSLVGRGVYNEQFF.

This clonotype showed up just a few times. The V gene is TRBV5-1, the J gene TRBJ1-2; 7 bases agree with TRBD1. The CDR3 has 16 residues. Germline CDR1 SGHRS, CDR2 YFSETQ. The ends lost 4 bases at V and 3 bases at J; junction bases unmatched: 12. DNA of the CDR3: TGCGCCAGCAGCGGGGGAACAGGGGTCTCTCACTATGGCTACACCTTC. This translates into CASSGGTGVSHYGYTF.

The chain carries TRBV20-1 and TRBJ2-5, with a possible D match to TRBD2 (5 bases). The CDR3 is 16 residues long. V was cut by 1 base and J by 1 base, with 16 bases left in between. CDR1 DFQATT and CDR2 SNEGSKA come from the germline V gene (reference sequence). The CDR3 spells CSARGREGSPQETQYF. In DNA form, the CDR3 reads TGCAGTGCTAGAGGGAGAGAGGGAAGCCCCCAAGAGACCCAGTACTTC.